Reported below is one TCR beta chain. The data were obtained in a study of technical replicates of blood from several donors. Germline loops: CDR1 SGHTS, CDR2 YDEGEE. The V end lost 4 bases, the J end lost 8 bases, and 28 bases lay between the germline ends. This CDR3 has 18 residues. Clones were read by immunoSEQ multiplex PCR, and TCRdb kept only the in-frame ones, dropping some. The sample has around 62,000 clones, roughly 98% seen once. The TCR sequence derives from a human donor in good health. The gene calls are TRBV5-8 and TRBJ2-1; TRBD1 might be the D (11 bases). Sample: T cells isolated from PBMCs. The CDR3 region is CASSRDRGSAGGIYEQFF. In nucleotides, the CDR3 is TGTGCCAGCAGCCGGGACAGGGGGTCAGCGGGAGGGATCTATGAGCAGTTCTTC.